Each of the 23 T cell receptor beta chains below was sequenced from the same sample in a study of identical twins. TCRdb fed the 5' RACE reads into MiXCR, producing one record per CDR3 protein. The sample comprises around 530,000 distinct CDR3 sequences, 13% to 15% of which are singletons, and roughly 0.42% rests with the top ten. The sample also formed part of further work on yellow fever vaccine responses in identical twins.

Source material: CD4+ T cells sorted from blood. The receptors derive from a woman younger than 35 in good health.

This clonotype was observed a few times. The chain couples TRBV27 to TRBJ2-2; D call uncertain. Germline CDR1 reads MNHEY; CDR2 reads SMNVEV (reference sequence). The CDR3 contains 14 residues. The ends were cut back, 3 bases at V and 8 bases at J, with 13 bases in the middle. The CDR3 region is CASSLIRERGELFF. CDR3 coding DNA: TGTGCCAGCAGTTTGATAAGGGAACGGGGGGAGCTGTTTTTT.

J is TRBJ2-5 and V is TRBV5-6, with D unresolved. Trimming stripped 1 base from V and 2 bases from J, with 6 bases between. Germline CDR1 is SGHDT and CDR2 is YYEEEE. This CDR3 has 13 amino acids. CDR3 loop: CASSLLVQETQYF. CDR3 nucleotide sequence: TGTGCCAGCAGCTTGTTGGTGCAAGAGACCCAGTACTTC.

The CDR3 DNA reads as TGTGCCACCAGCAGGTGGGGACAAGTAAATGAAGCTTTCTTT. This encodes CATSRWGQVNEAFF. The gene calls are TRBV15 and TRBJ1-1, with D possibly being TRBD1 (6 bases). Germline assignment: CDR1 LNHNV and CDR2 YYDKDF (reference sequence). The CDR3 sequence is 14 residues long. V gave up 3 bases and J gave up 7 bases, with 15 bases separating them.

J is TRBJ2-1 and V is TRBV10-3, with 13 positions matching TRBD2. After removal of 4 bases from V and 8 bases from J, the junction contained 2 bases not matched to a gene. The CDR3 extends over 14 amino acids. Germline loops: CDR1 ENHRY, CDR2 SYGVKD. The CDR3 region has the DNA TGTGCCATCAGTGGGACTAGCGGGAGCGATGAGCAGTTCTTC. Residues: CAISGTSGSDEQFF.

This sequence joins TRBV10-3 and TRBJ1-1; 7 bases match TRBD1. V gave up 0 bases and J gave up 5 bases; unmatched junction bases: 6. CDR1 is ENHRY, CDR2 SYGVKD, per germline. The CDR3 runs 15 residues. CDR3 region: CAISESGQARTEAFF. In nucleotides, the CDR3 is TGTGCCATCAGTGAGTCCGGACAGGCTCGGACTGAAGCTTTCTTT.

This clonotype was counted between two and nine times. The rearrangement uses TRBV7-9 and TRBJ2-1; 7 nucleotides agree with TRBD2. This CDR3 is 16 amino acids long. Germline values: CDR1 SEHNR, CDR2 FQNEAQ (reference sequence). With 4 bases clipped from V and 4 bases from J, the junction kept 10 bases outside the gene matches. CDR3 residues: CASSSTSGLRYNEQFF. The CDR3 bases are TGTGCCAGCAGCTCGACCTCGGGACTAAGATACAATGAGCAGTTCTTC.

In its sample, this clonotype was seen once. The V and J genes are TRBV23-1 and TRBJ2-7; no clear D. TRBV23-1 is marked as an open reading frame, function uncertain. V lost 2 bases to trimming and J lost 6 bases, with 20 bases between them. The CDR3 consists of 16 residues. The CDR3 DNA sequence: TGCGCCAGCAGTCAACTAGTTCCAGCGTCTGGTGGCGAGCAGTACTTC. This gives the protein CASSQLVPASGGEQYF.

The chain recombines TRBV20-1 with TRBJ2-2; 8 nucleotides align to TRBD2. This CDR3 has 15 residues. Unmatched junction bases numbered 6, after V lost 1 base and J lost 5 bases. Germline V gene data show CDR1 as DFQATT and CDR2 as SNEGSKA (reference sequence). CDR3 in DNA: TGCAGTGCTAGAGCCGGGGGGGCGGGAACCGGGGAGCTGTTTTTT. Translating it yields CSARAGGAGTGELFF.

The chain's CDR3 is CASSQTGLAGGPSYF. The CDR3 region has the DNA TGTGCCAGCAGCCAAACGGGACTAGCGGGAGGGCCCTCGTACTTC. This sequence joins TRBV3-1 and TRBJ2-7, with 16 bases identical to TRBD2. This CDR3 is built from 15 residues. From germline, CDR1 is LGHDT and CDR2 YNNKEL (reference sequence). J gave up 12 bases and V 2 bases, and 7 bases lay outside the gene matches.

This clonotype was seen a few times. The chain is built from TRBV28 and TRBJ1-6; D uncertain. Deletions cut 1 base from V and 3 bases from J, with 10 bases between. This CDR3 region has 16 residues. CDR1 MDHEN and CDR2 SYDVKM come from the germline V gene. DNA of the CDR3: TGTGCCAGCAGTTTATCGGACCGCTACTATAATTCACCCCTCCACTTT. It is translated as CASSLSDRYYNSPLHF.

This clonotype was picked up a small number of times. CDR3 nucleotide sequence: TGTGCCAGCTGGAGCAGGGGCCAAGATGGCTACACCTTC. Its protein product is CASWSRGQDGYTF. V usage is TRBV3-1 and J usage is TRBJ1-2, with D tentatively TRBD1 (6 bases). Trimming removed 8 bases at V and 6 bases at J, with 16 bases between. Germline-derived CDR1 and CDR2 are LGHDT and YNNKEL (reference sequence). This CDR3 is built from 13 residues.

This clonotype appeared many times. The genes are TRBV3-1 and TRBJ2-3, with 9 positions matching TRBD1. Germline lookup yields CDR1 LGHDT and CDR2 YNNKEL (reference sequence). The CDR3 is made up of 15 amino acids. V shed 6 bases, J shed 1 base, and the junction held 5 bases outside the gene matches. In DNA form, the CDR3 reads TGTGCCAGCAGACCGGGACAGGGCCGCACAGATACGCAGTATTTT. This translates into CASRPGQGRTDTQYF.

This clonotype was seen more than once but under ten times. CDR3 residues: CASSEQASGAPPSYEQYF. The CDR3 DNA reads TGTGCCAGCAGTGAACAGGCTAGCGGGGCCCCGCCCTCCTACGAGCAGTACTTC. The chain employs TRBV2 and TRBJ2-7, with 9 bases that match TRBD2. This CDR3 spans 18 amino acids. With V trimmed by 2 bases and J by 0 bases, 11 bases remained unmatched. Germline V gene lookup returns CDR1 SNHLY and CDR2 FYNNEI.

This clonotype appeared a few times. The chain has TRBV15 and TRBJ2-2; TRBD1 is a possible D gene (6 bases). From germline, CDR1 is LNHNV and CDR2 YYDKDF (reference sequence). This CDR3 region has 19 residues. Trimming took off 4 bases at V and 3 bases at J, with 24 bases between the two ends. The CDR3 sequence: CATSTPAEGTPIDTGELFF. CDR3 nucleotide sequence: TGTGCCACCAGCACCCCCGCCGAAGGGACACCTATCGACACCGGGGAGCTGTTTTTT.

The chain combines TRBV7-8 with TRBJ1-4, with 7 positions matching TRBD1. The junction had 9 bases not matched to a gene; V was cut back by 5 bases and J by 0 bases. Per the germline V gene, CDR1 is SGHVS and CDR2 is FQNEAQ. This CDR3 is built from 17 residues. CDR3 coding DNA: TGTGCCAGCAGCCGGGACAGTCTAAGAGCAACTAATGAAAAACTGTTTTTT. It yields the protein CASSRDSLRATNEKLFF.

This clonotype was seen only a few times. The chain is built from TRBV11-1 and TRBJ2-1; D unclear. Germline-derived CDR1 and CDR2 are SGHAT and FQDESV (reference sequence). The V gene lost 0 bases and the J gene lost 6 bases, with 9 bases spanning the gap. There are 14 residues in the CDR3. CDR3 nucleotides: TGTGCCAGCAGCTTAGCGCTCCAGACCAATGAGCAGTTCTTC. This codes for CASSLALQTNEQFF.

This rearrangement joins TRBV10-3 to TRBJ2-1; possible D gene TRBD2, 7 bases. Trimming shortened V by 2 bases and J by 0 bases, and 14 bases separated the two germline ends. CDR3 length: 17 amino acids. CDR1 and CDR2 from the germline V gene are ENHRY and SYGVKD. In DNA form, the CDR3 reads TGTGCCATCAGTGAGCGCGGGGGCTCCTCCTCCTACAATGAGCAGTTCTTC. It is translated as CAISERGGSSSYNEQFF.

CDR3 coding DNA: TGCGCCAGCAGCCTACGACATGGGGATGAGCAGTTCTTC. The encoded protein is CASSLRHGDEQFF. This sequence joins TRBV5-1 and TRBJ2-1; D remains ambiguous. With 4 bases removed from V and 8 bases from J, the gap between germline ends came to 13 bases. The germline V gene encodes CDR1 SGHRS and CDR2 YFSETQ. This CDR3 has 13 amino acids.

This clonotype has more than one count but fewer than ten. This rearrangement joins TRBV11-2 to TRBJ1-1; weak D call: TRBD1 (6 bases). The germline V gene encodes CDR1 SGHAT and CDR2 FQNNGV. The CDR3 is 16 amino acids. Trimming took 4 bases from V and 4 from J, leaving 19 bases between them. In nucleotides, the CDR3 is TGTGCCAGCAGCTGGGGGGCAGGGGATGTTCTCACTGAAGCTTTCTTT. Translated, it gives CASSWGAGDVLTEAFF.

The chain combines TRBV5-1 with TRBJ2-5; 12 nucleotides align to TRBD2. The J segment lost 2 bases and the V segment lost 0 bases, leaving 5 bases of the junction unmatched. The CDR3 has 17 residues. Germline V gene data show CDR1 as SGHRS and CDR2 as YFSETQ. The CDR3 nucleotides read TGCGCCAGCAGCTTGGCCGGCCTAGCGGGAGGGCAAGAGACCCAGTACTTC. It is translated as CASSLAGLAGGQETQYF. The variable domain in full, completed from reference TRBV5-1 and TRBJ2-5, reads KAGVTQTPRYLIKTRGQQVTLSCSPISGHRSVSWYQQTPGQGLQFLFEYFSETQRNKGNFPGRFSGRQFSNSRSEMNVSTLELGDSALYLCASSLAGLAGGQETQYFGPGTRLLVL.

V and J are TRBV29-1 and TRBJ2-2, with 9 positions matching TRBD1. Germline V CDR1 and CDR2: SQVTM, ANQGSEA. The CDR3 covers 14 residues. V lost 6 bases, J lost 5 bases, and 7 bases stayed unmatched. The CDR3 DNA reads as TGCAGCGTCAAAGGACAGGGGACGACCGGGGAGCTGTTTTTT. This sequence encodes CSVKGQGTTGELFF.

The CDR3 sequence: CATSGGRPQETQYF. The CDR3, as DNA: TGTGCCACCAGTGGGGGGAGACCCCAAGAGACCCAGTACTTC. This chain connects TRBV24-1 to TRBJ2-5; D tentatively fits TRBD1 or TRBD2 (5 bases each). V dropped 5 bases and J dropped 1 base, with 10 bases sitting between them. The CDR3 has 14 residues. Germline CDR1 KGHDR, CDR2 SFDVKD.

This chain connects TRBV10-3 to TRBJ2-3, with TRBD2 identical over 7 bases. Trimming removed 3 bases from V and 2 bases from J; junction bases left unmatched: 8. This CDR3 contains 16 residues. Germline values: CDR1 ENHRY, CDR2 SYGVKD. CDR3 sequence: CAISDPPSGVTDTQYF. CDR3 sequence (DNA): TGTGCCATCAGTGATCCGCCTAGCGGAGTCACAGATACGCAGTATTTT.